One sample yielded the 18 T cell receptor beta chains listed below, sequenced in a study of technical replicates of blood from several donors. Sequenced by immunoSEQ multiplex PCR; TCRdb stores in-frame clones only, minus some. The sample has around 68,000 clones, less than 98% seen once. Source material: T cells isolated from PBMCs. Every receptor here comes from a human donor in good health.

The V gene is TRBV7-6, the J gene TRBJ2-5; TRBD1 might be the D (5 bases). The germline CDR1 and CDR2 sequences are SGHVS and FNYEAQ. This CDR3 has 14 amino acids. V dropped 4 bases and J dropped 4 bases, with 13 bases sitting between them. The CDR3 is CASSSQAQGETQYF. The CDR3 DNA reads TGTGCCAGCAGCTCACAGGCCCAGGGAGAGACCCAGTACTTC.

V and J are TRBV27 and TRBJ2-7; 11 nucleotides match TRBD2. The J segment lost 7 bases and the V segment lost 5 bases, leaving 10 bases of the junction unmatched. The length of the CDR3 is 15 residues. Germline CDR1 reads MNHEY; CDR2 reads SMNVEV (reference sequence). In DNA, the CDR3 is TGTGCCAGCAGTCCTATTAGCGGGAGGGCCAATGAGCAGTACTTC. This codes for CASSPISGRANEQYF.

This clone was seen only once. In nucleotides, the CDR3 is TGTGCCAGCAGCTTAGGTAATTCAGTTCTCTACGAGCAGTACTTC. It encodes CASSLGNSVLYEQYF. The rearrangement links TRBV11-3 to TRBJ2-7; D call uncertain. Trimming cost V 1 base and J 3 bases, with 13 bases left between them. Per the germline V gene, CDR1 is SGHNT and CDR2 is YENEEA. This CDR3 is 15 amino acids long.

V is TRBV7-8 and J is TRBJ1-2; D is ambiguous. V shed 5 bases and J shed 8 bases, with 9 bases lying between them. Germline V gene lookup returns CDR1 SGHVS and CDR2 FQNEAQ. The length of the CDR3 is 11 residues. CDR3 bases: TGTGCCAGCAGCAGCGAGGAAGGCTACACCTTC. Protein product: CASSSEEGYTF.

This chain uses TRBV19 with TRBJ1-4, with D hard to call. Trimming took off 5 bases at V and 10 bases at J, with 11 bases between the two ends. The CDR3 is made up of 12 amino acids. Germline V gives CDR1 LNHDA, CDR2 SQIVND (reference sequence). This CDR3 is CASSDRVGKLFF. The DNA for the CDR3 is TGTGCCAGTAGTGATCGGGTGGGAAAACTGTTTTTT. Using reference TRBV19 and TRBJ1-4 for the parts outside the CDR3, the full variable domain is DGGITQSPKYLFRKEGQNVTLSCEQNLNHDAMYWYRQDPGQGLRLIYYSQIVNDFQKGDIAEGYSVSREKKESFPLTVTSAQKNPTAFYLCASSDRVGKLFFGSGTQLSVL.

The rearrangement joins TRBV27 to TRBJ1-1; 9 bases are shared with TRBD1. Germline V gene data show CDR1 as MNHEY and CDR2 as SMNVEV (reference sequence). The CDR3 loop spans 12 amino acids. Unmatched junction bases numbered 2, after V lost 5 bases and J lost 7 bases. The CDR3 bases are TGTGCCAGCAGTACAGGGGGCTATGAAGCTTTCTTT. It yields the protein CASSTGGYEAFF.

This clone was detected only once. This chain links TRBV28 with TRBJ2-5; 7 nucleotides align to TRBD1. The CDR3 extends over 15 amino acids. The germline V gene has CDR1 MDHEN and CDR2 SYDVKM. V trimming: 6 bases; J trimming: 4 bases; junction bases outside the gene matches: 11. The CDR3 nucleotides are TGTGCCAGCAGCCTCGACAGGGCCACAACAGAGACCCAGTACTTC. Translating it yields CASSLDRATTETQYF.

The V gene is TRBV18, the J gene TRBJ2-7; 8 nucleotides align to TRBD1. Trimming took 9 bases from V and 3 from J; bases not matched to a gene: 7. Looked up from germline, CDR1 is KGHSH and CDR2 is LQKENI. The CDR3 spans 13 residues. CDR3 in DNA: TGTGCCAGTTCTACCGGGACAGGCTACGAGCAGTACTTC. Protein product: CASSTGTGYEQYF.

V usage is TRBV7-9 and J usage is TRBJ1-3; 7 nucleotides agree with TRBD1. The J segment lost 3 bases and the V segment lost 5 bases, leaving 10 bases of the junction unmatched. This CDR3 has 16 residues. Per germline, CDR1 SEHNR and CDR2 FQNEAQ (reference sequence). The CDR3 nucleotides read TGTGCCAGCAGCCGACAGGGTGGCGGTTATGGAAACACCATATATTTT. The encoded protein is CASSRQGGGYGNTIYF.

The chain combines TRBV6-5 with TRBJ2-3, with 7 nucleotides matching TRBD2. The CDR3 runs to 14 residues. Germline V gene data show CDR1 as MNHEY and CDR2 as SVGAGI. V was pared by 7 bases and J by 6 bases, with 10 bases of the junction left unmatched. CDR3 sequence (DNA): TGTGCCAGCAAAATCGGCGGGAGTCGGGATACGCAGTATTTT. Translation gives CASKIGGSRDTQYF.

This CDR3 reads CASSSLAGAYEQYF. CDR3 in DNA: TGTGCCAGCAGCTCCCTAGCGGGAGCCTACGAGCAGTACTTC. This rearrangement joins TRBV7-2 to TRBJ2-7, with 10 bases lining up with TRBD2. Germline V gene sequence: CDR1 SGHTA, CDR2 FQGNSA. V gave up 4 bases and J gave up 2 bases; unmatched junction bases: 2. The CDR3 extends over 14 amino acids.

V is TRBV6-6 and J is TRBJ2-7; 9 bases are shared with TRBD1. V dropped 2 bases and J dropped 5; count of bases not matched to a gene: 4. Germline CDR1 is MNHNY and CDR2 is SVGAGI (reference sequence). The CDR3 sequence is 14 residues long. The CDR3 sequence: CASSYHRGLDEQYF. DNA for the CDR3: TGTGCCAGCAGTTACCACAGGGGGCTCGACGAGCAGTACTTC.

CDR3 protein: CASSYTGYYGYTF. The CDR3 bases are TGTGCCAGCAGTTATACAGGCTACTATGGCTACACCTTC. The chain has TRBV7-2 and TRBJ1-2; D might be TRBD1 (5 bases). The germline CDR1 and CDR2 sequences are SGHTA and FQGNSA. The CDR3 spans 13 residues. The V gene lost 6 bases and the J gene lost 3 bases, with 11 bases spanning the gap.

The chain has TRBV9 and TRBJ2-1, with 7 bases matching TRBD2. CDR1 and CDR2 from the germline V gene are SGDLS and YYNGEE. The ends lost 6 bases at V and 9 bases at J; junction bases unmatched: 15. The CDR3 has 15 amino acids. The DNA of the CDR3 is TGTGCCAGCACGGTGGCGGGAGAGCTGTGGAGTGAGCAGTTCTTC. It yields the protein CASTVAGELWSEQFF.

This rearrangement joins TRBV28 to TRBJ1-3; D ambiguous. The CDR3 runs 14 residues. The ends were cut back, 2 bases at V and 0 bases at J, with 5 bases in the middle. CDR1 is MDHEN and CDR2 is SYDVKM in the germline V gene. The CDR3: CASSLDYSGNTIYF. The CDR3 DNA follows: TGTGCCAGCAGTTTAGACTACTCTGGAAACACCATATATTTT. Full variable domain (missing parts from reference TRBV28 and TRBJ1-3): DVKVTQSSRYLVKRTGEKVFLECVQDMDHENMFWYRQDPGLGLRLIYFSYDVKMKEKGDIPEGYSVSREKKERFSLILESASTNQTSMYLCASSLDYSGNTIYFGEGSWLTVV.

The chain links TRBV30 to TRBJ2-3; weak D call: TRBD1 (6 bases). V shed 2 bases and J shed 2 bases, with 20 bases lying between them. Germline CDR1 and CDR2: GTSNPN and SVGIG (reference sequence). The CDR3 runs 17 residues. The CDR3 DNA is TGTGCCTGGAGTCTGTCACGGACAGATTCCTTCACAGATACGCAGTATTTT. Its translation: CAWSLSRTDSFTDTQYF.

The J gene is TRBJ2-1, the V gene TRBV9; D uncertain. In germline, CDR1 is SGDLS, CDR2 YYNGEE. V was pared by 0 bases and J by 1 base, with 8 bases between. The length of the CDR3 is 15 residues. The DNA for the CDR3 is TGTGCCAGCAGCGTAGGAAGACTTTCCTACAATGAGCAGTTCTTC. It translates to CASSVGRLSYNEQFF.

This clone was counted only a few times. CDR3: CASSEQENQPQHF. CDR3 DNA: TGCGCCAGCTCAGAACAGGAGAATCAGCCCCAGCATTTT. The rearrangement joins TRBV10-2 to TRBJ1-5; a weak D match, TRBD1 (5 bases). The germline V gene encodes CDR1 WSHSY and CDR2 SAAADI. This CDR3 is built from 13 residues. V was shortened by 8 bases and J by 4 bases, with 12 bases between the two germline ends.